The subject of this entry is one T cell receptor (beta chain). The data belong to a study of blood T cell repertoires in COVID-19. The trim removed 4 bases at V and 3 bases at J, leaving 4 bases unmatched. This CDR3 is 14 amino acids long. Germline values: CDR1 SGHRS, CDR2 YFSETQ. Authors' methods: For nucleated cells, counts were estimated from reference gene primer amplification. Sequencing was performed with immunoSEQ multiplex PCR; in TCRdb, only in-frame clones are kept and a portion is missing. Clone size and the V and J calls come from that table; the DNA yielded D and trimming. This sample carries approximately 42,000 clones, over 65% of them seen once, and the ten largest clones take 61%.

The TCR originated in a man older than 75 with acute or convalescent COVID-19. V gene TRBV5-1 combines with J gene TRBJ1-5; 7 nucleotides line up with TRBD1. The sequenced material came from peripheral blood. The CDR3 DNA reads as TGCGCCAGCAGCCGCGAGGGGGCCAATCAGCCCCAGCATTTT. Translating gives CASSREGANQPQHF.